This TCR beta chain originates from a study of OX40 agonist ivuxolimab in advanced cancers. Study at large: Dose-escalation cases comprised hepatocellular carcinoma, melanoma, renal cell or head and neck cancer. A history of anti-PD-1, anti-PD-L1 or anti-CTLA-4 therapy was acceptable, and 40% to 45% had some.

CDR1 is SEHNR and CDR2 is FQNEAQ in the germline V gene (reference sequence). Between the trimmed V and J ends, which lost 2 bases and 1 base, there was a span of 11 bases. CDR3 length equals 15 residues. This table comes from immunoSEQ multiplex PCR, and its TCRdb copy is limited to in-frame clones, with some not included. This sample has roughly 80,000 clones, with about 93% found just once. This clone was counted a few times. The chain is built from TRBV7-9 and TRBJ1-1; D is unclear. Material: CD4+ or CD8+ T cells sorted from blood, obtained in a trial of the OX40 agonist ivuxolimab. This receptor was taken from an adult with an advanced solid tumor such as melanoma, head and neck, liver or kidney cancer. CDR3 region: CASSLWGEGNTEAFF. For the CDR3, the DNA is TGTGCCAGCAGCTTATGGGGTGAGGGGAACACTGAAGCTTTCTTT.